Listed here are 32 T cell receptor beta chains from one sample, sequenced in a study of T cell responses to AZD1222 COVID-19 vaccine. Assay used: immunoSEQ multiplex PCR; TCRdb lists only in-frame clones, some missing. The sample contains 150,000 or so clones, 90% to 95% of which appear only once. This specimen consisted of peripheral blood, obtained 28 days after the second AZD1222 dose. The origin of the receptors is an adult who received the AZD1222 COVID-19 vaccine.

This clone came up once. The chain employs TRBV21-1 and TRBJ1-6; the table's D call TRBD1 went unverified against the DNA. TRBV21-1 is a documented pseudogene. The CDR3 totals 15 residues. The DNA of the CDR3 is TGTGCCAGCAAAGCCCGGGACAGGCAAAATTCACCCCTCCACTTT. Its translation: CASKARDRQNSPLHF.

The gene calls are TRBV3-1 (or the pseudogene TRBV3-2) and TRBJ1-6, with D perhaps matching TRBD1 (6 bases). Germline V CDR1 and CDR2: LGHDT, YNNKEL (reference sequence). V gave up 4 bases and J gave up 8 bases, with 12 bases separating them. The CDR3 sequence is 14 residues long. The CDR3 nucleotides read TGTGCCAGCAGCCCGGACAGCCTATATTCACCCCTCCACTTT. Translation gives CASSPDSLYSPLHF.

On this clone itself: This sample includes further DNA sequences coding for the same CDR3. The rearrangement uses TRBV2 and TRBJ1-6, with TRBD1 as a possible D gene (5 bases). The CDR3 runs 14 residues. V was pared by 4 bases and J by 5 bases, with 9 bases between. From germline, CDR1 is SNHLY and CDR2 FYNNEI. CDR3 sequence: CASSGQGDNSPLHF. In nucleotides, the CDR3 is TGTGCCAGCAGTGGGCAGGGAGATAATTCACCCCTCCACTTT. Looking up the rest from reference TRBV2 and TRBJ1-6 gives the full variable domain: EPEVTQTPSHQVTQMGQEVILRCVPISNHLYFYWYRQILGQKVEFLVSFYNNEISEKSEIFDDQFSVERPDGSNFTLKIRSTKLEDSAMYFCASSGQGDNSPLHFGNGTRLTVT.

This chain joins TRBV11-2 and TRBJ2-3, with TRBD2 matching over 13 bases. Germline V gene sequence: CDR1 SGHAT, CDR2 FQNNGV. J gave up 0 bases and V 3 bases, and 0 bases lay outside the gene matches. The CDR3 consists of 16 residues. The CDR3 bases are TGTGCCAGCAGCTTGACTAGCGGGGGGAGCACAGATACGCAGTATTTT. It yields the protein CASSLTSGGSTDTQYF.

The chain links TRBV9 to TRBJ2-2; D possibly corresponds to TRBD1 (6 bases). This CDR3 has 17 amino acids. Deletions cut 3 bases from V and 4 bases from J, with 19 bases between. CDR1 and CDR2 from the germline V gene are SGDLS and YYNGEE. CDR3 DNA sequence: TGTGCCAGCAGCGGGGGACACGGCGTGTCGGGCACCGGGGAGCTGTTTTTT. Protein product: CASSGGHGVSGTGELFF.

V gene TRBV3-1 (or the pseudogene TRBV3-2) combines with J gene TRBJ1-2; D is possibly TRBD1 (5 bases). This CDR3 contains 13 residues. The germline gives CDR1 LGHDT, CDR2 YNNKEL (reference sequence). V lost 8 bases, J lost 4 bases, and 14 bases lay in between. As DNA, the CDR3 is TGTGCCAGCGCCAGCCAGGGACCCTATGGCTACACCTTC. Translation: CASASQGPYGYTF.

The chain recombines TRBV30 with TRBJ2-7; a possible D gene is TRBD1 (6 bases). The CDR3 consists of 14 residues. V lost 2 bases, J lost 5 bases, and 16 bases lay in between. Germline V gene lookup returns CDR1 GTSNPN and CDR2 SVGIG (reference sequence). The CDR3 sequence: CAWSKGHPSDEQYF. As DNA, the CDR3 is TGTGCCTGGAGTAAGGGACACCCTTCCGACGAGCAGTACTTC.

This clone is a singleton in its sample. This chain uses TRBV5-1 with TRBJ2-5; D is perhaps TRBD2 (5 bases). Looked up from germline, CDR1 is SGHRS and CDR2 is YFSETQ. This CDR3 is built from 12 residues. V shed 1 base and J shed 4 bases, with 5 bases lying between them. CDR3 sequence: CASSLRGETQYF. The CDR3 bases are TGCGCCAGCAGCTTGCGGGGAGAGACCCAGTACTTC.

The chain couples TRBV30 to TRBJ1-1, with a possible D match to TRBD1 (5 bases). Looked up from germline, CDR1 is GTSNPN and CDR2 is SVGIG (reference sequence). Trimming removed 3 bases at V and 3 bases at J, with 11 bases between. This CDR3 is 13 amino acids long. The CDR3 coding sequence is TGTGCCTGGAGCCCCTGGGGGGACACTGAAGCTTTCTTT. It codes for CAWSPWGDTEAFF. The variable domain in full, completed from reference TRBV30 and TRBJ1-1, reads SQTIHQWPATLVQPVGSPLSLECTVEGTSNPNLYWYRQAAGRGLQLLFYSVGIGQISSEVPQNLSASRPQDRQFILSSKKLLLSDSGFYLCAWSPWGDTEAFFGQGTRLTVV.

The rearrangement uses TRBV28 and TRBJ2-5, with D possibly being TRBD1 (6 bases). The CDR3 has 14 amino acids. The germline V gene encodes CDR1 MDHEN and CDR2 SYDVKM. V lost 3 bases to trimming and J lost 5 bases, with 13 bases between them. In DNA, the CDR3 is TGTGCCAGCAGTTTGGGGGCGATTGGGGAGACCCAGTACTTC. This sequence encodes CASSLGAIGETQYF.

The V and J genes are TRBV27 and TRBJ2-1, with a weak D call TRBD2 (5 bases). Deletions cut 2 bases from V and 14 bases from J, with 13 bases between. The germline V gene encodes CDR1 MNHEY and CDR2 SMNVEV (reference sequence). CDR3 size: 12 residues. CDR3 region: CASSLGGFGEFF. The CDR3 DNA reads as TGTGCCAGCAGTTTAGGAGGCTTCGGGGAGTTCTTC.

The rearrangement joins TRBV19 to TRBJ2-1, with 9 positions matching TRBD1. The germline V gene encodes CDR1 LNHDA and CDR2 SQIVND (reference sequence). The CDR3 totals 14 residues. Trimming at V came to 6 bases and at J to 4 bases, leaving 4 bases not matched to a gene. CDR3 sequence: CASSGQGSYNEQFF. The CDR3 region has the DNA TGTGCCAGTAGCGGACAGGGGAGTTACAATGAGCAGTTCTTC.

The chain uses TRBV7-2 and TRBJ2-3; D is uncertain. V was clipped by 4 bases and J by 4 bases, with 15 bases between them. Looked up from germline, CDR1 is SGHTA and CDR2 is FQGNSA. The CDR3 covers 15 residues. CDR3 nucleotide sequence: TGTGCCAGCAGCTCTACCGCTATAAGGGCAGATACGCAGTATTTT. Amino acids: CASSSTAIRADTQYF.

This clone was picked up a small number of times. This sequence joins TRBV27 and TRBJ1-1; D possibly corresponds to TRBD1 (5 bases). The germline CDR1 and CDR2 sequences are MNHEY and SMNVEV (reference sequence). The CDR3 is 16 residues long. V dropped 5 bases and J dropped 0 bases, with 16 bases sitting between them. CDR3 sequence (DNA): TGTGCCAGCAGTCTCTCCGGGACCGTCCTGAACACTGAAGCTTTCTTT. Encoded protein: CASSLSGTVLNTEAFF.

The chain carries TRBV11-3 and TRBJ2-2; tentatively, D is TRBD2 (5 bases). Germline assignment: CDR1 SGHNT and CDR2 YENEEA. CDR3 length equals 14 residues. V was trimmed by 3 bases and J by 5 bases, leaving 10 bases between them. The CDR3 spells CASSFNPGTGELFF. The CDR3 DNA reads TGTGCCAGCAGCTTTAACCCGGGGACCGGGGAGCTGTTTTTT.

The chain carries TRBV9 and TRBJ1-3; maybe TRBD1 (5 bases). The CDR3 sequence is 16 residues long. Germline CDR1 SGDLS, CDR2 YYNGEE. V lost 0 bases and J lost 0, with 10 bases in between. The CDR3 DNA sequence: TGTGCCAGCAGCGTAGGGGGCACCCACTCTGGAAACACCATATATTTT. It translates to CASSVGGTHSGNTIYF.

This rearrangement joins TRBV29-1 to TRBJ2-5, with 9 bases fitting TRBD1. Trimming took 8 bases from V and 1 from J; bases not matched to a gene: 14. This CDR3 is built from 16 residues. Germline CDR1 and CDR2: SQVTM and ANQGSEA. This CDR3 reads CSTPSGSGQGQETQYF. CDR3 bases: TGCAGCACCCCAAGTGGGTCGGGACAGGGCCAAGAGACCCAGTACTTC.

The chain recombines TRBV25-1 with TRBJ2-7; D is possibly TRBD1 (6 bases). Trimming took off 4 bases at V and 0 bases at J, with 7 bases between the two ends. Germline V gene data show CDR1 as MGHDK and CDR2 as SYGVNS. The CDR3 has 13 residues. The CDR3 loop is CASSGTASYEQYF. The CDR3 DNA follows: TGTGCCAGCAGTGGGACAGCCTCCTACGAGCAGTACTTC.

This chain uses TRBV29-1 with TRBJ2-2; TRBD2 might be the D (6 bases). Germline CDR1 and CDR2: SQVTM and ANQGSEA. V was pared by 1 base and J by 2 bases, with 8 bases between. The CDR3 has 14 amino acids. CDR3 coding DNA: TGCAGCGTTGAAGGGGGGGAAAACACCGGGGAGCTGTTTTTT. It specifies CSVEGGENTGELFF.

The CDR3 DNA sequence: TGTGCCAGCACCAAGGGGGGAAGAGTGGGCTACACCTTC. Its protein product is CASTKGGRVGYTF. The rearrangement joins TRBV12-3 or TRBV12-4 to TRBJ1-2; D is possibly TRBD1 (6 bases). There are 13 residues in the CDR3. V was pared by 7 bases and J by 8 bases, with 17 bases between.

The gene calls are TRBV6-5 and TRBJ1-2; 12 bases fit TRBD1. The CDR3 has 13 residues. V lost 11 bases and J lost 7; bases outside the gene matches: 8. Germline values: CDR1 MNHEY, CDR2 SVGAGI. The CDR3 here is CASWGTGGSGYTF. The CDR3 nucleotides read TGTGCCTCCTGGGGGACAGGGGGCTCTGGCTACACCTTC.

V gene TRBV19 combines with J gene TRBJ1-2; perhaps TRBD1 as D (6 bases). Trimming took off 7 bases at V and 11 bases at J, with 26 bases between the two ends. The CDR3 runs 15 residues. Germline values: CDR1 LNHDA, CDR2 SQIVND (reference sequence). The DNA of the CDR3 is TGTGCCAGTATCGACCGGGGGGTCGGGGGCGAGGGTTACACCTTC. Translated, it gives CASIDRGVGGEGYTF. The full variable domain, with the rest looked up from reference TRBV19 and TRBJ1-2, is DGGITQSPKYLFRKEGQNVTLSCEQNLNHDAMYWYRQDPGQGLRLIYYSQIVNDFQKGDIAEGYSVSREKKESFPLTVTSAQKNPTAFYLCASIDRGVGGEGYTFGSGTRLTVV.

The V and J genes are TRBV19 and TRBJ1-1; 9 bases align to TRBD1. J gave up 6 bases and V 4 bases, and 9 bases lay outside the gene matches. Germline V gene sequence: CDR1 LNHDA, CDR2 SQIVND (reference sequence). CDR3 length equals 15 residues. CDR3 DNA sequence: TGTGCCAGTAGTAAATCGACAGGGGGACAGGCTGAAGCTTTCTTT. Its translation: CASSKSTGGQAEAFF.

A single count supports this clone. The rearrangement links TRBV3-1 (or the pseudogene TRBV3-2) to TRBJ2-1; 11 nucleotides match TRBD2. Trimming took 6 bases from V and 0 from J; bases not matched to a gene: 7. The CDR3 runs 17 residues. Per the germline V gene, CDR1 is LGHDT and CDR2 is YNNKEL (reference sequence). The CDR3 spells CASSPLTSGISYNEQFF. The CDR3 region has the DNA TGTGCCAGCAGTCCCTTGACTAGCGGGATCTCCTACAATGAGCAGTTCTTC.

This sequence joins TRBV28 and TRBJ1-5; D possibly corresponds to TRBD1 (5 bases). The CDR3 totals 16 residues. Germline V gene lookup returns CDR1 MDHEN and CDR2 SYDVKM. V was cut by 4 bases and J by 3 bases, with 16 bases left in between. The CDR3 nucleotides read TGTGCCAGCAGTTACCTTAGGGGCAGCTTCAATCAGCCCCAGCATTTT. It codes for CASSYLRGSFNQPQHF. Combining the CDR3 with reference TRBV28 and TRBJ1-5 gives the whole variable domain DVKVTQSSRYLVKRTGEKVFLECVQDMDHENMFWYRQDPGLGLRLIYFSYDVKMKEKGDIPEGYSVSREKKERFSLILESASTNQTSMYLCASSYLRGSFNQPQHFGDGTRLSIL.

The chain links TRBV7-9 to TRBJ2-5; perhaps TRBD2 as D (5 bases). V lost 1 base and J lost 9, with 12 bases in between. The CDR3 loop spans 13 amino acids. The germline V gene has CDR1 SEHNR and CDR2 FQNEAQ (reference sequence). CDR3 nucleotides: TGTGCCAGCAGCTTAGAGAGTATGAGGGCCCAGTACTTC. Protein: CASSLESMRAQYF.

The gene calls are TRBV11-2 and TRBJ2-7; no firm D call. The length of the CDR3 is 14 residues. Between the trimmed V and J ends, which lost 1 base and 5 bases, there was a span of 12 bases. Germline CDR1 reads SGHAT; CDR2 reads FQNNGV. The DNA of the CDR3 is TGTGCCAGCAGCTTAGGTACGGGTACTAACGAGCAGTACTTC. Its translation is CASSLGTGTNEQYF. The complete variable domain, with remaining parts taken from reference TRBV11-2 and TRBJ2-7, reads EAGVAQSPRYKIIEKRQSVAFWCNPISGHATLYWYQQILGQGPKLLIQFQNNGVVDDSQLPKDRFSAERLKGVDSTLKIQPAKLEDSAVYLCASSLGTGTNEQYFGPGTRLTVT.

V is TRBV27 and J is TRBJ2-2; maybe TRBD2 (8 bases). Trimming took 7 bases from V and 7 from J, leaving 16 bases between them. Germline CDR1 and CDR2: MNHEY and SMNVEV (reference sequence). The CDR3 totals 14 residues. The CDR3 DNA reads TGTGCCAGCACGGGAGGGGGCTGGGTCGGGGAGCTGTTTTTT. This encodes CASTGGGWVGELFF.

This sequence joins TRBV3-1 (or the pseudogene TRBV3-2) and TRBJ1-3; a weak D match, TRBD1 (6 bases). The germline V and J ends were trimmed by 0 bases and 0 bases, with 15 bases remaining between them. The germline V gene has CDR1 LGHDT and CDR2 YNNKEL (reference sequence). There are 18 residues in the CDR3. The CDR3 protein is CASSQEGGPYASGNTIYF. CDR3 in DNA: TGTGCCAGCAGCCAAGAGGGGGGGCCCTATGCCTCTGGAAACACCATATATTTT.

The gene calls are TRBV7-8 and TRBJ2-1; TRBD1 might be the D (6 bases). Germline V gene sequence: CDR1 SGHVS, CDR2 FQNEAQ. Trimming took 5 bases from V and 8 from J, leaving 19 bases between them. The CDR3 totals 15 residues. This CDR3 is CASSRGGTGLDEQFF. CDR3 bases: TGTGCCAGCAGCCGAGGGGGAACAGGGTTGGATGAGCAGTTCTTC.

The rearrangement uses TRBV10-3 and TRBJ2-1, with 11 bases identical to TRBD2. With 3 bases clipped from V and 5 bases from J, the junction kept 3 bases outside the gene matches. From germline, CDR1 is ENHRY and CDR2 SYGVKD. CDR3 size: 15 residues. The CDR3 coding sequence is TGTGCCATCAGTGACGGGACTAGCGGAAACAATGAGCAGTTCTTC. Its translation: CAISDGTSGNNEQFF.

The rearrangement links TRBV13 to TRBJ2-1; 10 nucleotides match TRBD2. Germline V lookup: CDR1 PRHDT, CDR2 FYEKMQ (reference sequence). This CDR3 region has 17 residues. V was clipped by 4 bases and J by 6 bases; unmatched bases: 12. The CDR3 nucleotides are TGTGCCAGCAGCTCCGGGATATATAGCGGGAGGAGCAATGAGCAGTTCTTC. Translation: CASSSGIYSGRSNEQFF.